The clone carrying this T cell receptor (beta chain) was found a few times. Its antigen remains unknown. Between the trimmed V and J ends, which lost 6 bases and 5 bases, there was a span of 10 bases. Per germline, CDR1 LNHDA and CDR2 SQIVND (reference sequence). This CDR3 spans 12 amino acids. With 60 Vbeta and 13 Jbeta primers, the PCR was carried out. The repertoire was sequenced with immunoSEQ multiplex PCR; TCRdb's copy has only in-frame clones and lacks some. The sample holds approximately 140,000 clones, around three quarters seen once. The data are from a study of cytomegalovirus exposure and HLA in healthy donors. General study points: Many donors shared some public TCRs, even though most TCR sequences were rare. There were around 160 TCR beta chains listed as cytomegalovirus-associated.

The chain joins TRBV19 to TRBJ1-2, with a weak D call TRBD1 (5 bases). The clonotype comes from a woman aged 45 to 65 in good health and CMV-seronegative. Sequenced sample: PBMCs. The DNA of the CDR3 is TGTGCCAGTAGGTCGGAGGGGTATGGCTACACCTTC. Translating it yields CASRSEGYGYTF.